Shown below are 21 T cell receptor beta chains from a single sample sequenced in a study of vaccination and CD4 T cells after COVID-19. What these receptors recognize is not known. Cultured CD4+ T-cell DNA underwent Oncomine TCR Beta short-read sequencing. TCRdb re-derived calls from the PCR reads in MiXCR, one entry per CDR3 protein. Of 9,500 to 13,000 distinct CDR3 sequences listed, approximately 29% were seen once; the top ten hold over 8%. Treatment noted: roughly 10-day PBMC culture with coronavirus spike peptide pools or control peptides (ViraFEST assay). The sample here was CD4+ T cells from blood, cultured in vitro, taken after SARS-CoV-2 vaccination. Receptors were obtained from a human donor who had recovered from COVID-19.

This clonotype was seen a handful of times. The rearrangement links TRBV20-1 to TRBJ2-3; D ambiguous. This CDR3 contains 14 residues. The V end lost 6 bases, the J end lost 6 bases, and 19 bases lay between the germline ends. Germline V lookup: CDR1 DFQATT, CDR2 SNEGSKA (reference sequence). The CDR3 DNA is TGCAGTGCCCCCCCGACGGGTCACGCTGATACGCAGTATTTT. The encoded protein is CSAPPTGHADTQYF.

The chain couples TRBV11-2 to TRBJ1-1; no clear D gene. This CDR3 contains 11 residues. Trimming pared 4 bases from V and 4 bases from J, leaving 4 bases between. Germline CDR1 reads SGHAT; CDR2 reads FQNNGV. Here the CDR3 DNA reads TGTGCCAGCAGCTCCCTCACTGAAGCTTTCTTT. Encoded protein: CASSSLTEAFF.

The CDR3 region has the DNA TGCAGCGTGGGCCTAGGGATCTCTGGAAACACCATATATTTT. Its translation is CSVGLGISGNTIYF. The chain uses TRBV29-1 and TRBJ1-3; no clear D gene. From germline, CDR1 is SQVTM and CDR2 ANQGSEA. The V gene lost 6 bases and the J gene lost 0 bases, with 12 bases spanning the gap. The CDR3 totals 14 residues.

This clonotype was counted a few times. The CDR3 sequence: CASSFGGGGRDTQYF. The CDR3 nucleotides read TGTGCCAGCAGTTTTGGTGGAGGGGGTCGGGATACGCAGTATTTT. The chain couples TRBV12-3 or TRBV12-4 to TRBJ2-3; D may correspond to TRBD1 or TRBD2 (6 bases each). Between the trimmed V and J ends, which lost 3 bases and 6 bases, there was a span of 16 bases. The CDR3 has 15 residues.

This chain joins TRBV28 and TRBJ1-2, with D maybe TRBD1 (6 bases). Germline assignment: CDR1 MDHEN and CDR2 SYDVKM. V was trimmed by 5 bases and J by 5 bases, leaving 12 bases between them. The CDR3 runs 13 residues. CDR3 protein: CASSTGTGYGYTF. CDR3 in DNA: TGTGCCAGCAGTACAGGGACGGGGTATGGCTACACCTTC.

The genes are TRBV12-3 or TRBV12-4 and TRBJ1-5; D possibly corresponds to TRBD1 (6 bases). This CDR3 is 14 amino acids long. With 6 bases removed from V and 1 base from J, the gap between germline ends came to 10 bases. CDR3: CASRRRGSNQPQHF. CDR3 DNA sequence: TGTGCCAGCAGGCGAAGGGGGAGCAATCAGCCCCAGCATTTT.

Concerning this clonotype: Germline and junction disagree at one end, which may indicate a read error. The chain couples TRBV20-1 to TRBJ2-7; 7 positions agree with TRBD1. The CDR3 totals 11 residues. CDR1 DFQATT and CDR2 SNEGSKA come from the germline V gene (reference sequence). The CDR3 is CSASETTGFNF. The CDR3 DNA reads TGCAGTGCTAGCGAAACGACAGGGTTTAATTTC.

This chain joins TRBV20-1 and TRBJ2-7; no clear D. Trimming left V 3 bases short and J 1 base short, with 13 bases between. Germline CDR1 and CDR2: DFQATT and SNEGSKA (reference sequence). The CDR3 is made up of 14 amino acids. The CDR3: CSASESFLSYEQYF. The CDR3 DNA follows: TGCAGTGCTAGCGAGTCCTTTTTATCCTACGAGCAGTACTTC.

Only one count was recorded for this clonotype. The chain couples TRBV7-2 to TRBJ2-7; no definite D call. Germline V gives CDR1 SGHTA, CDR2 FQGNSA. The CDR3 contains 11 residues. V was shortened by 2 bases and J by 4 bases, with 3 bases between the two germline ends. CDR3 amino acids: CASSLLYEQYF. CDR3 DNA: TGTGCCAGCAGCTTATTGTACGAGCAGTACTTC.

V is TRBV6-2 or TRBV6-3 and J is TRBJ2-7, with 8 bases matching TRBD2. The CDR3 is 13 amino acids. The V segment lost 8 bases and the J segment 6 bases; nucleotides outside the gene matches: 9. The V gene's germline CDR1 is MNHEY and CDR2 SVGEGT. The chain's CDR3 is CASSVAGPSEQYF. In DNA, the CDR3 is TGTGCCAGCTCAGTAGCGGGACCCAGCGAGCAGTACTTC.

The V gene is TRBV28, the J gene TRBJ2-5; TRBD1 aligns across 9 bases. The CDR3 is made up of 14 amino acids. CDR1 MDHEN and CDR2 SYDVKM come from the germline V gene. Trimming at V came to 6 bases and at J to 5 bases, leaving 7 bases not matched to a gene. CDR3 in amino acids: CASRRDRGRETQYF. For the CDR3, the DNA is TGTGCCAGCAGACGAGACAGGGGGAGGGAGACCCAGTACTTC.

This clonotype is termed medium-sized. The V and J genes are TRBV5-1 and TRBJ2-6; D is perhaps TRBD2 (5 bases). The ends were cut back, 4 bases at V and 0 bases at J, with 14 bases in the middle. The CDR3 loop spans 17 amino acids. Per germline, CDR1 SGHRS and CDR2 YFSETQ. The CDR3 loop is CASSGRGSLSGANVLTF. Written as DNA, the CDR3 is TGCGCCAGCAGCGGTCGGGGTTCCCTCTCTGGGGCCAACGTCCTGACTTTC.

The CDR3 DNA reads as TGCGCCAGCAGCCAAGAAGGGGGCCATAGTGGTGAGCAGTTCTTC. Residues: CASSQEGGHSGEQFF. The J gene is TRBJ2-1, the V gene TRBV4-1; 7 bases agree with TRBD1. The CDR3 consists of 15 residues. Losses at the gene ends were 0 bases for V and 9 bases for J; bases not matched to a gene: 8. Germline V lookup: CDR1 MGHRA, CDR2 YSYEKL.

The chain couples TRBV6-1 to TRBJ2-7; TRBD1 agrees at 8 bases. The length of the CDR3 is 13 residues. The V segment lost 8 bases and the J segment 6 bases; nucleotides outside the gene matches: 9. The germline CDR1 and CDR2 sequences are MNHNS and SASEGT. For the CDR3, the DNA is TGTGCCAGCGAACGGACAGGGCCGCTCGAGCAGTACTTC. Its translation is CASERTGPLEQYF.

V is TRBV7-9 and J is TRBJ2-2; TRBD1 aligns across 7 bases. Unmatched junction bases numbered 5, after V lost 9 bases and J lost 1 base. The CDR3 has 14 residues. The germline gives CDR1 SEHNR, CDR2 FQNEAQ (reference sequence). The chain's CDR3 is CARGQSGNTGELFF. In DNA, the CDR3 is TGTGCCAGGGGACAGTCAGGGAACACCGGGGAGCTGTTTTTT. The variable domain in full, completed from reference TRBV7-9 and TRBJ2-2, reads DTGVSQNPRHKITKRGQNVTFRCDPISEHNRLYWYRQTLGQGPEFLTYFQNEAQLEKSRLLSDRFSAERPKGSFSTLEIQRTEQGDSAMYLCARGQSGNTGELFFGEGSRLTVL.

The J gene is TRBJ2-7, the V gene TRBV28; 11 bases agree with TRBD2. Germline CDR1 is MDHEN and CDR2 is SYDVKM. The CDR3 is made up of 15 amino acids. V was pared by 5 bases and J by 0 bases, with 3 bases of the junction left unmatched. CDR3 in amino acids: CASSPGTSGSYEQYV. The CDR3 DNA reads as TGTGCCAGCAGTCCCGGGACTAGCGGCTCCTACGAGCAGTACGTC.

In this sample, this clonotype turned up a few times. The gene calls are TRBV7-2 and TRBJ2-1; 7 positions agree with TRBD2. This CDR3 has 16 residues. Germline values: CDR1 SGHTA, CDR2 FQGNSA. Losses at the gene ends were 5 bases for V and 8 bases for J; bases not matched to a gene: 15. The CDR3 DNA reads TGTGCCAGCAGCCGCCAGGCGGGGGTTTTAACGTATGAGCAGTTCTTC. It specifies CASSRQAGVLTYEQFF.

This clonotype has a handful of counts. This chain connects TRBV6-1 to TRBJ1-1; D may be TRBD1 (5 bases). The CDR3 is 13 amino acids. CDR1 and CDR2 from the germline V gene are MNHNS and SASEGT. The germline V and J ends were trimmed by 11 bases and 5 bases, with 18 bases remaining between them. CDR3 loop: CACLAGGGTEAFF. The CDR3 DNA reads as TGTGCCTGTTTGGCCGGGGGGGGAACTGAAGCTTTCTTT.

The gene calls are TRBV5-1 and TRBJ2-5, with a possible D match to TRBD1 (6 bases). V lost 0 bases to trimming and J lost 0 bases, with 12 bases between them. This CDR3 region has 16 residues. Germline V gene lookup returns CDR1 SGHRS and CDR2 YFSETQ. CDR3: CASSLAGVLYQETQYF. DNA of the CDR3: TGCGCCAGCAGCTTGGCAGGGGTCCTGTACCAAGAGACCCAGTACTTC. The full variable domain, in which reference TRBV5-1 and TRBJ2-5 provide the parts outside the CDR3, is KAGVTQTPRYLIKTRGQQVTLSCSPISGHRSVSWYQQTPGQGLQFLFEYFSETQRNKGNFPGRFSGRQFSNSRSEMNVSTLELGDSALYLCASSLAGVLYQETQYFGPGTRLLVL.

The chain links TRBV11-3 to TRBJ2-1; TRBD2 matches at 8 bases. J lost 12 bases, V lost 4 bases, and 5 bases had no gene match. Germline V gene sequence: CDR1 SGHNT, CDR2 YENEEA. CDR3 length equals 12 residues. CDR3: CASSSKRERQFF. In DNA, the CDR3 is TGTGCCAGCAGCTCAAAGCGGGAGAGGCAGTTCTTC.

This chain links TRBV7-9 with TRBJ1-2; 7 bases line up with TRBD1. J lost 4 bases, V lost 2 bases, and 7 bases had no gene match. The CDR3 has 15 amino acids. Germline-derived CDR1 and CDR2 are SEHNR and FQNEAQ (reference sequence). The CDR3 sequence: CASSLPSTGSYGYTF. CDR3 nucleotide sequence: TGTGCCAGCAGCTTACCCTCGACAGGGTCCTATGGCTACACCTTC.